A single sample is the source of the 13 T cell receptor beta chains below, sequenced in a study of Tregs in tolerant kidney transplant recipients. Clones were sequenced by immunoSEQ multiplex PCR, and TCRdb holds only the in-frame ones, with some missing. Of 55,000 to 75,000 clones in the sample, approximately 87% are singletons; the top ten hold more than 3%. The nonmyeloablative bone marrow transplants came from related graft donors, with transient mixed chimerism. Sequencing used CD4+ T cells from blood (PBMCs), obtained 6 months after the transplant. The source of these receptors is a human patient who received a combined kidney and bone marrow transplant. The graft donor may account for some of the T cells.

The chain is built from TRBV9 and TRBJ2-1; D is undetermined. From germline, CDR1 is SGDLS and CDR2 YYNGEE. This CDR3 region has 13 residues. V was clipped by 1 base and J by 9 bases, with 11 bases between them. CDR3 sequence reads: CASSVSTTGEQFF. The CDR3, as DNA: TGTGCCAGCAGCGTATCTACCACCGGTGAGCAGTTCTTC.

The V call is TRBV14, the J call TRBJ2-2; 7 nucleotides line up with TRBD1. V shed 5 bases and J 5 bases; nucleotides not matched to a gene: 5. The length of the CDR3 is 14 residues. The V gene's germline CDR1 is SGHDN and CDR2 FVKESK. The CDR3 is CASSRGRSTGELFF. CDR3 nucleotides: TGTGCCAGCAGCAGGGGGCGATCGACCGGGGAGCTGTTTTTT.

V and J are TRBV5-1 and TRBJ1-6; 8 nucleotides line up with TRBD1. V lost 5 bases and J lost 7; bases outside the gene matches: 2. The CDR3 has 13 residues. The germline V gene encodes CDR1 SGHRS and CDR2 YFSETQ. The CDR3, as DNA: TGCGCCAGCAGGGGACAGGAGAATTCACCCCTCCACTTT. Protein sequence: CASRGQENSPLHF.

A note on this clone: Other DNA sequences in the same sample also yield this CDR3. This chain links TRBV30 with TRBJ1-6; D gene uncertain. Trimming stripped 0 bases from V and 8 bases from J, with 14 bases between. The CDR3 extends over 15 amino acids. The germline gives CDR1 GTSNPN, CDR2 SVGIG (reference sequence). The CDR3 protein is CAWSVRRNRDSPLHF. CDR3 sequence (DNA): TGTGCCTGGAGTGTACGCAGGAACAGAGATTCACCCCTCCACTTT.

Only a few counts were recorded for this clone. CDR3 nucleotides: TGTGCCACCGGGTCGATAAACACCGGGGAGCTGTTTTTT. Translated, it gives CATGSINTGELFF. The V gene is TRBV2, the J gene TRBJ2-2, with unresolved D. V shed 10 bases and J shed 2 bases, with 11 bases lying between them. Germline values: CDR1 SNHLY, CDR2 FYNNEI. The CDR3 contains 13 residues.

The chain is built from TRBV9 and TRBJ2-5, with D perhaps TRBD2 (5 bases). Germline CDR1 and CDR2: SGDLS and YYNGEE. The ends were cut back, 0 bases at V and 2 bases at J, with 14 bases in the middle. This CDR3 contains 16 residues. The CDR3 is CASSVGGGFGQETQYF. The CDR3 coding sequence is TGTGCCAGCAGCGTAGGCGGCGGGTTTGGGCAAGAGACCCAGTACTTC.

The rearrangement links TRBV18 to TRBJ1-5; D remains unclear. CDR3 size: 14 residues. V was clipped by 6 bases and J by 9 bases, with 18 bases between them. CDR1 and CDR2 from the germline V gene are KGHSH and LQKENI. CDR3 DNA: TGTGCCAGCTCGCGGGAATATGGGGAGCTGCCCCAGCATTTT. Its protein product is CASSREYGELPQHF.

This clone was counted a few times. The genes are TRBV19 and TRBJ2-7, with D perhaps matching TRBD2 (5 bases). The CDR3 is made up of 15 amino acids. CDR1 and CDR2 from the germline V gene are LNHDA and SQIVND (reference sequence). V was pared by 4 bases and J by 2 bases, with 15 bases between. The DNA for the CDR3 is TGTGCCAGTAGTAAGTCTTACGGGGAAGCCTACGAGCAGTACTTC. Encoded protein: CASSKSYGEAYEQYF.

The chain recombines TRBV6-5 with TRBJ2-6; D call uncertain. V was trimmed by 2 bases and J by 0 bases, leaving 8 bases between them. Germline V CDR1 and CDR2: MNHEY, SVGAGI. The CDR3 consists of 16 residues. CDR3 nucleotides: TGTGCCAGCAGTTACACACACCGCTCTGGGGCCAACGTCCTGACTTTC. This sequence encodes CASSYTHRSGANVLTF.

J is TRBJ2-4 and V is TRBV9; D is ambiguous. CDR1 and CDR2 (germline): SGDLS, YYNGEE. Trimming pared 3 bases from V and 0 bases from J, leaving 7 bases between. This CDR3 has 14 residues. CDR3 loop: CASSDGLAKNIQYF. CDR3 sequence (DNA): TGTGCCAGCAGCGACGGGTTAGCCAAAAACATTCAGTACTTC.

The chain combines TRBV18 with TRBJ2-3; D ambiguous. V lost 3 bases and J 2 bases, leaving 3 bases between the germline ends. The length of the CDR3 is 12 residues. Germline CDR1 and CDR2: KGHSH and LQKENI. The CDR3 loop reads CASSPYTDTQYF. As DNA, the CDR3 is TGTGCCAGCTCACCCTACACAGATACGCAGTATTTT.

This clone came up once. The chain recombines TRBV6-1 with TRBJ2-3; TRBD2 matches 13 bases. CDR1 and CDR2 from the germline V gene are MNHNS and SASEGT. With 6 bases clipped from V and 8 bases from J, the junction kept 5 bases outside the gene matches. This CDR3 has 14 amino acids. The CDR3 sequence is CASRGTSGVGTQYF. Written as DNA, the CDR3 is TGTGCCAGCAGGGGGACTAGCGGGGTGGGTACGCAGTATTTT.

V and J are TRBV27 and TRBJ2-3, with 13 bases fitting TRBD2. Trimming cost V 5 bases and J 0 bases; bases outside gene matches: 8. In germline, CDR1 is MNHEY, CDR2 SMNVEV (reference sequence). CDR3 length: 18 residues. This CDR3 is CASSPGLAGVPSTDTQYF. The CDR3 DNA follows: TGTGCCAGCAGTCCTGGACTAGCGGGGGTCCCTAGCACAGATACGCAGTATTTT.